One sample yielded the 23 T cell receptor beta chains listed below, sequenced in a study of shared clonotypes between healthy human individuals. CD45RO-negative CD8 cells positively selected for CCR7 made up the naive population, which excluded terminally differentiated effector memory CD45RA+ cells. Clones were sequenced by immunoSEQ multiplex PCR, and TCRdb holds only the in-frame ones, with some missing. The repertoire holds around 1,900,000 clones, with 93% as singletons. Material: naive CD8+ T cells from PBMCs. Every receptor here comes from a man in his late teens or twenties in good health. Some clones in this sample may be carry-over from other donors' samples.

The CDR3, as DNA: TGTGCCAGCAGTTACTCTGAGGGGGAGCTGTTTTTT. This gives the protein CASSYSEGELFF. This sequence joins TRBV6-5 and TRBJ2-2; D ambiguous. CDR1 MNHEY and CDR2 SVGAGI come from the germline V gene. V shed 0 bases and J shed 8 bases, with 4 bases lying between them. This CDR3 is 12 amino acids long.

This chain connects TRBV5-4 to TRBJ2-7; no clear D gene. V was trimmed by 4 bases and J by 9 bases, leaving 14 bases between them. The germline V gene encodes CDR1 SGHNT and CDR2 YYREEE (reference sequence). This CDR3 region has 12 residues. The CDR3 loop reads CASSLRTERQYF. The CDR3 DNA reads TGTGCCAGCAGCCTGCGAACGGAAAGGCAGTACTTC.

CDR3 bases: TGTGCCAGTAGTAGCAGACTAGCGGGAGTTCTACGGCTAGCCAAAAACATTCAGTACTTC. It yields the protein CASSSRLAGVLRLAKNIQYF. The chain links TRBV19 to TRBJ2-4, with 12 bases that match TRBD2. V gave up 4 bases and J gave up 0 bases; unmatched junction bases: 13. This CDR3 contains 20 residues. The germline CDR1 and CDR2 sequences are LNHDA and SQIVND (reference sequence).

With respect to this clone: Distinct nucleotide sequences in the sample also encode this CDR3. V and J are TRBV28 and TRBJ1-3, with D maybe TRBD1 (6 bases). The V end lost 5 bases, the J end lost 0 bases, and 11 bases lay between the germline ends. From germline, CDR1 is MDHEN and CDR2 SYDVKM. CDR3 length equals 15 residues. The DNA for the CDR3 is TGTGCCAGCAGTCTCGACAGGACCTCTGGAAACACCATATATTTT. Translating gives CASSLDRTSGNTIYF.

CDR3 in amino acids: CASSQAPGQGAPEQFF. The CDR3 DNA is TGCGCCAGCAGCCAGGCCCCGGGACAGGGGGCCCCTGAGCAGTTCTTC. This chain joins TRBV4-1 and TRBJ2-1; 12 bases agree with TRBD1. Looked up from germline, CDR1 is MGHRA and CDR2 is YSYEKL. CDR3 length equals 16 residues. The J segment lost 9 bases and the V segment lost 3 bases, leaving 9 bases of the junction unmatched.

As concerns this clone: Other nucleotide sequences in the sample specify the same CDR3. Written as DNA, the CDR3 is TGTGCCAGCAGCGTAACGGGGAACTCCTACAATGAGCAGTTCTTC. Amino acids: CASSVTGNSYNEQFF. The rearrangement links TRBV9 to TRBJ2-1; maybe TRBD2 (5 bases). V gave up 1 base and J gave up 0 bases, with 8 bases separating them. CDR1 and CDR2 from the germline V gene are SGDLS and YYNGEE. CDR3 length equals 15 residues.

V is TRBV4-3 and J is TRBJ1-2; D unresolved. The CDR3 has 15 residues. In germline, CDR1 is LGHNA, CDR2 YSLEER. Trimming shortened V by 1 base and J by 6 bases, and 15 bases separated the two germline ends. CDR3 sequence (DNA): TGCGCCAGCAGCCAAGCCCGAACTGAGGCGGATGGCTACACCTTC. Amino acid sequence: CASSQARTEADGYTF.

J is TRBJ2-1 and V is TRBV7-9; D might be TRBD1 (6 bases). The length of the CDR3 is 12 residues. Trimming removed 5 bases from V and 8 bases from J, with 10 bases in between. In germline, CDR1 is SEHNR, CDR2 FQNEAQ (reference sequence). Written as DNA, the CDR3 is TGTGCCAGCAGCAATAACAGGGATGAGCAGTTCTTC. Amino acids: CASSNNRDEQFF. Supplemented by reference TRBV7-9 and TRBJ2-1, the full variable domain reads DTGVSQNPRHKITKRGQNVTFRCDPISEHNRLYWYRQTLGQGPEFLTYFQNEAQLEKSRLLSDRFSAERPKGSFSTLEIQRTEQGDSAMYLCASSNNRDEQFFGPGTRLTVL.

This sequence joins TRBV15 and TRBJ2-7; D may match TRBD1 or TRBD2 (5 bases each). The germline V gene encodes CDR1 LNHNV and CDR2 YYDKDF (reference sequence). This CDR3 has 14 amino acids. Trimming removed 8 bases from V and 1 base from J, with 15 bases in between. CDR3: CATRPPGRSYEQYF. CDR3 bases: TGTGCCACCCGCCCCCCGGGACGGTCCTACGAGCAGTACTTC.

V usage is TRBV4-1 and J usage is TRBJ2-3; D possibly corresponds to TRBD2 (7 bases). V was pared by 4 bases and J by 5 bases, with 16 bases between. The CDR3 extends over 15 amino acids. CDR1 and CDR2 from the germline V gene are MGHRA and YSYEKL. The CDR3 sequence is CASSPRSGGEDTQYF. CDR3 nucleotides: TGCGCCAGCAGCCCCCGATCGGGGGGCGAAGATACGCAGTATTTT.

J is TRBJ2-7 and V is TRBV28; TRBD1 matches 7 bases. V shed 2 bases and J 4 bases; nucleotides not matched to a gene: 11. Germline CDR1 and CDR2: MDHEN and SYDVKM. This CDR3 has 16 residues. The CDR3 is CASSLPAQGDIYEQYF. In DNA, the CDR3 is TGTGCCAGCAGTTTACCCGCGCAGGGGGATATTTACGAGCAGTACTTC.

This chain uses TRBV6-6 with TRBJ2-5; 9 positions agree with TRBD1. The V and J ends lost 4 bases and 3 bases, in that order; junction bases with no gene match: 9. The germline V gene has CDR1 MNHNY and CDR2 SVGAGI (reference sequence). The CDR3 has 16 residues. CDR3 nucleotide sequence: TGTGCCAGCAGTTTTTGGACAGGGGAATTAAAAGAGACCCAGTACTTC. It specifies CASSFWTGELKETQYF.

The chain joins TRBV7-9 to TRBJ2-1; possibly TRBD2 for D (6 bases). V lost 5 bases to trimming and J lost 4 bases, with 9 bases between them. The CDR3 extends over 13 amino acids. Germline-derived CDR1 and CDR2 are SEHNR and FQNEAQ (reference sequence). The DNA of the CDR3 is TGTGCCAGCAGCGCGACTAGTTACAATGAGCAGTTCTTC. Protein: CASSATSYNEQFF.

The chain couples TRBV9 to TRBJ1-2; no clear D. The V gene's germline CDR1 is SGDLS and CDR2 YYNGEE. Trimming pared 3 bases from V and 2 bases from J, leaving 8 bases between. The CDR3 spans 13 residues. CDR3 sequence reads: CASSGNPNYGYTF. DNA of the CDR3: TGTGCCAGCAGCGGCAATCCGAACTATGGCTACACCTTC.

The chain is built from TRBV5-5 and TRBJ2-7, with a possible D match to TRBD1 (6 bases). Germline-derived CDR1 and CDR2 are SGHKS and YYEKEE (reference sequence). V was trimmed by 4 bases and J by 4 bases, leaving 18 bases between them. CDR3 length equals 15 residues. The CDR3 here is CASSGRDTGLYEQYF. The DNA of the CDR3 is TGTGCCAGCAGCGGCCGGGACACGGGTTTATACGAGCAGTACTTC.

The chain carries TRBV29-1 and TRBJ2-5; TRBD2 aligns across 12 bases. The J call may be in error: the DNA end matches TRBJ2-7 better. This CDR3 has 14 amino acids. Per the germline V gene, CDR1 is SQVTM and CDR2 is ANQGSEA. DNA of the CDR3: TGCAGCGTTGTACTAGCGGGAGGTTCCTACGAGCAGTACTTC. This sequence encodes CSVVLAGGSYEQYF.

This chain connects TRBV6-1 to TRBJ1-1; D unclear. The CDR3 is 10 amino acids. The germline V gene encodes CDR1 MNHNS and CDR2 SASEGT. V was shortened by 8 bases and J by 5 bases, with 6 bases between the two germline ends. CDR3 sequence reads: CASWATEAFF. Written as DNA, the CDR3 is TGTGCCAGCTGGGCGACTGAAGCTTTCTTT.

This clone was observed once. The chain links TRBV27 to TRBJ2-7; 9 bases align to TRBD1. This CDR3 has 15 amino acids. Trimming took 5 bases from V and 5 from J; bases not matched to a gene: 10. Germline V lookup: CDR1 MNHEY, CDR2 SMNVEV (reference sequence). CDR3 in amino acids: CASSLGQGPSHEQYF. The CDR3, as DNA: TGTGCCAGCAGTCTCGGACAGGGGCCATCACACGAGCAGTACTTC.

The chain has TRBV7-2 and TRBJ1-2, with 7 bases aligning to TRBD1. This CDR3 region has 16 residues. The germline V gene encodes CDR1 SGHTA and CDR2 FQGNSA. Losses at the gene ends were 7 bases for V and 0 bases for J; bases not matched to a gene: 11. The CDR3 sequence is CASIAPDRAANYGYTF. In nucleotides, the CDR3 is TGTGCCAGCATTGCGCCTGACAGGGCAGCTAACTATGGCTACACCTTC.

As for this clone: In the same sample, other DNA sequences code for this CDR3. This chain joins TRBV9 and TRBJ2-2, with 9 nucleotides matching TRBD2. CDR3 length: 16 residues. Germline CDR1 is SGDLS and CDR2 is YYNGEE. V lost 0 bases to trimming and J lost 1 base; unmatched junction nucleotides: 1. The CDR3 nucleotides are TGTGCCAGCAGCGTAGAACTAGCGGGGAACACCGGGGAGCTGTTTTTT. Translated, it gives CASSVELAGNTGELFF.

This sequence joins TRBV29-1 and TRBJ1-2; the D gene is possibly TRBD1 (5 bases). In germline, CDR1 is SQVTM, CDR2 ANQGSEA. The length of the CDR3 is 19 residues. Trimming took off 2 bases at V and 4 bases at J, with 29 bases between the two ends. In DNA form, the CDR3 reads TGCAGCGTTGAAATTAGTCAGGGAGACAACAACGTGATAGGCTATGGCTACACCTTC. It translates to CSVEISQGDNNVIGYGYTF.

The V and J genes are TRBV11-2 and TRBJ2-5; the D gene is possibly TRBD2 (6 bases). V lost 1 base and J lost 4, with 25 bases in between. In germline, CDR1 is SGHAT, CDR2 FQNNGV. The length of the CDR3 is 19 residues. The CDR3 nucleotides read TGTGCCAGCAGCTTAGGCGTCAATAAGTGGAACAAGGGAGGAGAGACCCAGTACTTC. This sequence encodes CASSLGVNKWNKGGETQYF.

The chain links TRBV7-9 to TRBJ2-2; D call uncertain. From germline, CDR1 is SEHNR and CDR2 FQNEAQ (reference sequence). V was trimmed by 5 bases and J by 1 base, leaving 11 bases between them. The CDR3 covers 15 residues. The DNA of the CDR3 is TGTGCCAGCAGCCCTCGGACGGTGAACACCGGGGAGCTGTTTTTT. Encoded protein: CASSPRTVNTGELFF.